A single sample gave rise to the 11 T cell receptor beta chains below, sequenced in a study of technical replicates of blood from a few donors. The table came from immunoSEQ multiplex PCR; TCRdb's copy has only in-frame clones and leaves some out. The sample carries roughly 85,000 clones, around 94% recorded once. Sequenced input: T cells isolated from PBMCs. The source is a human donor in good health.

V is TRBV7-9 and J is TRBJ2-5, with D possibly matching TRBD2 (6 bases). CDR3 size: 15 residues. Deletions cut 1 base from V and 2 bases from J, with 11 bases between. Per germline, CDR1 SEHNR and CDR2 FQNEAQ (reference sequence). The CDR3 reads CASSLGGVLQETQYF. CDR3 sequence (DNA): TGTGCCAGCAGCTTAGGCGGGGTCCTACAAGAGACCCAGTACTTC.

The V gene is TRBV7-9, the J gene TRBJ1-2, with a weak D call TRBD1 (5 bases). V lost 3 bases, J lost 6 bases, and 20 bases lay in between. There are 16 residues in the CDR3. The V gene's germline CDR1 is SEHNR and CDR2 FQNEAQ (reference sequence). In nucleotides, the CDR3 is TGTGCCAGCAGCTTTAATCAGGGCTTACGGTCTGATGGCTACACCTTC. Residues: CASSFNQGLRSDGYTF.

The CDR3 DNA reads as TGTGCCAGCTCACCATACAGGGACACTGAAGCTTTCTTT. Amino acid sequence: CASSPYRDTEAFF. The chain joins TRBV18 to TRBJ1-1, with D possibly being TRBD1 (6 bases). The V end was cut by 2 bases, the J end by 3 bases, with 7 bases between. Germline loops: CDR1 KGHSH, CDR2 LQKENI. The CDR3 has 13 residues.

V and J are TRBV7-9 and TRBJ1-1, with D possibly matching TRBD1 (6 bases). CDR1 is SEHNR, CDR2 FQNEAQ, per germline (reference sequence). CDR3 length: 15 amino acids. Trimming left V 5 bases short and J 1 base short, with 14 bases between. The CDR3 region is CASSPFRTANTEAFF. The CDR3 nucleotides are TGTGCCAGCAGCCCGTTTAGGACAGCGAACACTGAAGCTTTCTTT. Complete variable domain (other parts from reference TRBV7-9 and TRBJ1-1): DTGVSQNPRHKITKRGQNVTFRCDPISEHNRLYWYRQTLGQGPEFLTYFQNEAQLEKSRLLSDRFSAERPKGSFSTLEIQRTEQGDSAMYLCASSPFRTANTEAFFGQGTRLTVV.

The chain is built from TRBV4-1 and TRBJ2-6, with 10 positions matching TRBD1. There are 18 residues in the CDR3. Trimming cost V 3 bases and J 2 bases; bases outside gene matches: 7. The V gene's germline CDR1 is MGHRA and CDR2 YSYEKL. CDR3 coding DNA: TGCGCCAGCAGCCATTTTGGACAGGGGGTGGCTGGGGCCAACGTCCTGACTTTC. Protein sequence: CASSHFGQGVAGANVLTF.

The V call is TRBV6-6, the J call TRBJ1-4; 9 nucleotides line up with TRBD1. V lost 0 bases and J lost 7; bases outside the gene matches: 3. Germline assignment: CDR1 MNHNY and CDR2 SVGAGI (reference sequence). The CDR3 length is 15 residues. DNA of the CDR3: TGTGCCAGCAGTTACTCGGACAGGGGTGCTGAAAAACTGTTTTTT. Amino acid sequence: CASSYSDRGAEKLFF.

This chain joins TRBV19 and TRBJ1-2, with D possibly matching TRBD1 (6 bases). CDR1 and CDR2 (germline): LNHDA, SQIVND (reference sequence). Between the trimmed V and J ends, which lost 5 bases and 0 bases, there was a span of 22 bases. The CDR3 spans 18 residues. CDR3 in amino acids: CASSPKGDIHQTNYGYTF. In DNA, the CDR3 is TGTGCCAGTAGTCCCAAGGGGGACATACACCAAACTAACTATGGCTACACCTTC. The whole variable domain, filled in from reference TRBV19 and TRBJ1-2, reads DGGITQSPKYLFRKEGQNVTLSCEQNLNHDAMYWYRQDPGQGLRLIYYSQIVNDFQKGDIAEGYSVSREKKESFPLTVTSAQKNPTAFYLCASSPKGDIHQTNYGYTFGSGTRLTVV.

The J gene is TRBJ2-7, the V gene TRBV7-9, with D hard to call. The CDR3 covers 14 residues. Trimming took 5 bases from V and 2 from J, leaving 13 bases between them. Germline-derived CDR1 and CDR2 are SEHNR and FQNEAQ (reference sequence). The CDR3 nucleotides are TGTGCCAGCAGCCCTACCCTTCTGGCCTACGAGCAGTACTTC. Translation gives CASSPTLLAYEQYF. Complete variable domain (other parts from reference TRBV7-9 and TRBJ2-7): DTGVSQNPRHKITKRGQNVTFRCDPISEHNRLYWYRQTLGQGPEFLTYFQNEAQLEKSRLLSDRFSAERPKGSFSTLEIQRTEQGDSAMYLCASSPTLLAYEQYFGPGTRLTVT.

The V gene is TRBV6-1, the J gene TRBJ2-5, with D maybe TRBD2 (6 bases). V gave up 4 bases and J gave up 5 bases, with 14 bases separating them. This CDR3 is built from 14 residues. Germline CDR1 MNHNS, CDR2 SASEGT. CDR3 nucleotide sequence: TGTGCCAGCAGTGTGGACGGGAGAAGCGAGACCCAGTACTTC. Translation: CASSVDGRSETQYF.

This clone has a single count. The rearrangement links TRBV5-1 to TRBJ1-4; TRBD1 aligns across 10 bases. J gave up 5 bases and V 4 bases, and 2 bases lay outside the gene matches. The CDR3 runs to 14 residues. Per the germline V gene, CDR1 is SGHRS and CDR2 is YFSETQ. The CDR3 bases are TGCGCCAGCAGCCCGGGACAGGGGAATGAAAAACTGTTTTTT. This encodes CASSPGQGNEKLFF.

In DNA form, the CDR3 reads TGTGCCAGCAGCTTAGTTTATGGGGCCGTCTCCTTAGAAGATACGCAGTATTTT. It is translated as CASSLVYGAVSLEDTQYF. This chain joins TRBV7-9 and TRBJ2-3, with D possibly being TRBD1 (5 bases). Trimming pared 1 base from V and 5 bases from J, leaving 22 bases between. Germline V gene lookup returns CDR1 SEHNR and CDR2 FQNEAQ (reference sequence). This CDR3 spans 18 amino acids.